The T cell receptor beta chain under discussion was sequenced for a study of technical replicates of blood from a few donors. TCRdb keeps only in-frame clones here, not all; method: immunoSEQ multiplex PCR. The repertoire holds tens of thousands of clones, with roughly 94% as singletons. Trimming cost V 0 bases and J 7 bases, with 13 bases left between them. Germline V CDR1 and CDR2: SQVTM, ANQGSEA. The CDR3 is 14 amino acids. V gene TRBV29-1 combines with J gene TRBJ2-1, with D tentatively TRBD2 (5 bases). The sample comprised T cells isolated from PBMCs. This receptor was taken from a human donor in good health. The CDR3 region has the DNA TGCAGCGTTGAAGATCTAGGGCTAGCAAATGAGCAGTTCTTC. Protein product: CSVEDLGLANEQFF.